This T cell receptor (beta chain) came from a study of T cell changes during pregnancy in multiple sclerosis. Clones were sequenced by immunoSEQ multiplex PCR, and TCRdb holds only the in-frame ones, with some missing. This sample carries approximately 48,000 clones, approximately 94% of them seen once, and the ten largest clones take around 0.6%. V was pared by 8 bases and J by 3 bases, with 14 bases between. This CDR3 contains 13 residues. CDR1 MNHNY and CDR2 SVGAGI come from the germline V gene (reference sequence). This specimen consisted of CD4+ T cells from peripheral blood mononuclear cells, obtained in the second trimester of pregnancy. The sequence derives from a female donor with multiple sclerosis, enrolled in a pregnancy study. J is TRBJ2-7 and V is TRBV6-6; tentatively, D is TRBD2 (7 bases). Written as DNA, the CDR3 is TGTGCCAGCGCGAGGGGGGGGAGCTACGAGCAGTACTTC. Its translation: CASARGGSYEQYF.